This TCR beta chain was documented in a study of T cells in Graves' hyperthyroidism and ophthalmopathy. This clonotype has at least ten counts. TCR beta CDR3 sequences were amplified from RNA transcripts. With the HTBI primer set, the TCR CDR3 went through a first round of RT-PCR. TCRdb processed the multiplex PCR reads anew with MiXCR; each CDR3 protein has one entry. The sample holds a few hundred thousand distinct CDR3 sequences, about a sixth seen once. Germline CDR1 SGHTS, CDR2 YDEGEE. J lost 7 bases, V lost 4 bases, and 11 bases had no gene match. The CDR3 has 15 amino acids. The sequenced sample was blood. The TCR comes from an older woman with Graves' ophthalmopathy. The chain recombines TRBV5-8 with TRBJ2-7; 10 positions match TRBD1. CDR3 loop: CASSPVGDRGKEQYF. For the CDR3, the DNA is TGTGCCAGCAGCCCCGTCGGGGACAGGGGAAAGGAGCAGTACTTC.